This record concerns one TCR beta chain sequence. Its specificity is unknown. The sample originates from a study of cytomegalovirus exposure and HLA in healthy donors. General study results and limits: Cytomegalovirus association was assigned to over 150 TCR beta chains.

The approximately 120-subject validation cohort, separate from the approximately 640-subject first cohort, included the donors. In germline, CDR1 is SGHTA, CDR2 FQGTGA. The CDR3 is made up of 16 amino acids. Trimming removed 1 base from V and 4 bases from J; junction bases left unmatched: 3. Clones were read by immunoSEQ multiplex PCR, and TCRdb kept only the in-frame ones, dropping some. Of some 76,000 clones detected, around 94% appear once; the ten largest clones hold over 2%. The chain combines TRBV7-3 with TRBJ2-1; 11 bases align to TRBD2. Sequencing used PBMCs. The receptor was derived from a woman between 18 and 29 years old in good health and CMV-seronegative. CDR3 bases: TGTGCCAGCAGCTTAAATCGACTAGCGGGATACAATGAGCAGTTCTTC. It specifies CASSLNRLAGYNEQFF.